A selection of T cell receptor beta chains follows, all from one sample in a study of cytomegalovirus exposure and HLA in healthy donors. Clones were read by immunoSEQ multiplex PCR, and TCRdb kept only the in-frame ones, dropping some. Here the sample table reports roughly 71,000 clones. The sample taken for sequencing was PBMCs. The origin of the receptors is a woman in her 40s in good health and CMV-seropositive. Both conserved end residues are trimmed from each CDR3. A D gene is named only where the DNA matches it firmly.

d_gene: -
j_gene: TRBJ2-4
len: 13
v_gene: TRBV7-8
CDR3aa: ASSFGTAGKNIQY

d_gene: TRBD1
j_gene: TRBJ1-1
len: 11
v_gene: TRBV19
CDR3aa: ASSIVTGVEAF

d_gene: -
j_gene: TRBJ2-1
len: 10
v_gene: TRBV11-3
CDR3aa: ASSLASHEQF

d_gene: TRBD2
j_gene: TRBJ2-1
len: 17
v_gene: TRBV29-1
CDR3aa: SVPSSLAGGPDDNNEQF

d_gene: -
j_gene: -
len: 11
v_gene: TRBV5-1
CDR3aa: ASSLKPPNEQY

d_gene: TRBD2
j_gene: TRBJ2-1
len: 15
v_gene: TRBV4-2
CDR3aa: ASSPMLAGGGNNEQF

d_gene: -
j_gene: TRBJ1-6
len: 12
v_gene: TRBV6-6
CDR3aa: ASSYRSVDSPLH

d_gene: -
j_gene: TRBJ2-3
len: 12
v_gene: TRBV4-3
CDR3aa: ASSPGGRGDTQY

d_gene: -
j_gene: TRBJ1-2
len: 13
v_gene: TRBV5-1
CDR3aa: ASSLGQGNVGGYT

d_gene: -
j_gene: TRBJ1-6
len: 12
v_gene: TRBV6-6
CDR3aa: AGRGGRYNSPLH

d_gene: TRBD1
j_gene: TRBJ2-7
len: 12
v_gene: TRBV7-2
CDR3aa: ASSSNRGPYEQY

d_gene: TRBD2
j_gene: TRBJ2-3
len: 13
v_gene: TRBV11-1
CDR3aa: ASSLGPGGSDTQY

d_gene: -
j_gene: TRBJ2-1
len: 15
v_gene: TRBV28
CDR3aa: ASSLVSASREYNEQF

d_gene: TRBD2
j_gene: TRBJ2-3
len: 13
v_gene: TRBV9
CDR3aa: ASSASGTSPDTQY

d_gene: -
j_gene: TRBJ2-5
len: 14
v_gene: TRBV6-6
CDR3aa: ASSYSPRGIGETQY

d_gene: TRBD1
j_gene: TRBJ2-1
len: 13
v_gene: TRBV5-1
CDR3aa: ASSLGTGSYNEQF

d_gene: TRBD2
j_gene: TRBJ2-1
len: 13
v_gene: TRBV7-6
CDR3aa: ASSSGLAGTYEQF

d_gene: TRBD2
j_gene: TRBJ2-1
len: 13
v_gene: TRBV10-1
CDR3aa: ASSEPGLAGEVMF

d_gene: -
j_gene: TRBJ1-3
len: 12
v_gene: TRBV10-3
CDR3aa: AISGRGATDTIY

d_gene: -
j_gene: TRBJ2-7
len: 12
v_gene: TRBV7-9
CDR3aa: ASSSTEGTYEQY

d_gene: TRBD1
j_gene: TRBJ1-2
len: 13
v_gene: TRBV6-1
CDR3aa: ASSALGRQGYGYT

d_gene: TRBD1
j_gene: TRBJ2-7
len: 10
v_gene: TRBV29-1
CDR3aa: SGRQGEYEQY

d_gene: TRBD1
j_gene: TRBJ1-5
len: 12
v_gene: TRBV7-2
CDR3aa: ASSSTGGNQPQH

d_gene: -
j_gene: TRBJ2-5
len: 15
v_gene: TRBV10-2
CDR3aa: ASRIGILRDRSETQY

d_gene: -
j_gene: TRBJ2-5
len: 11
v_gene: TRBV2
CDR3aa: ASRTTSTETQY

d_gene: -
j_gene: TRBJ2-1
len: 14
v_gene: TRBV4-3
CDR3aa: ASSQSRSGFRNEQF

d_gene: -
j_gene: TRBJ1-4
len: 14
v_gene: TRBV19
CDR3aa: ASSTRNLRGYEKLF

d_gene: -
j_gene: TRBJ1-3
len: 12
v_gene: TRBV28
CDR3aa: ASTPTGRENTIY

d_gene: -
j_gene: TRBJ1-2
len: 11
v_gene: TRBV19
CDR3aa: ASQRLGSKGYT

d_gene: TRBD1
j_gene: TRBJ1-2
len: 12
v_gene: TRBV7-2
CDR3aa: ASSPGQGPYGYT

d_gene: -
j_gene: TRBJ2-1
len: 11
v_gene: TRBV11-3
CDR3aa: ASSPEAHNEQF

d_gene: -
j_gene: TRBJ1-5
len: 13
v_gene: TRBV5-1
CDR3aa: ASSLSSGFEQPQH

d_gene: TRBD1
j_gene: TRBJ2-3
len: 12
v_gene: TRBV9
CDR3aa: ASSVDRVGDTQY

d_gene: -
j_gene: TRBJ2-7
len: 11
v_gene: TRBV6-5
CDR3aa: ASRSPTGYEQY

d_gene: -
j_gene: TRBJ1-1
len: 11
v_gene: TRBV27
CDR3aa: ASSLNPGQEAF

d_gene: TRBD1
j_gene: TRBJ2-1
len: 13
v_gene: TRBV5-6
CDR3aa: ASSLGQGAFDEQF

d_gene: TRBD1
j_gene: TRBJ1-2
len: 11
v_gene: TRBV29-1
CDR3aa: SVGQGGGSGYT

d_gene: -
j_gene: TRBJ2-7
len: 13
v_gene: TRBV7-9
CDR3aa: ASSKSTGNYCEQY

d_gene: -
j_gene: TRBJ2-2
len: 13
v_gene: TRBV5-6
CDR3aa: ASSLDGGTVGELF

d_gene: TRBD1
j_gene: -
len: 11
v_gene: TRBV29-1
CDR3aa: SVGTGENYEQY